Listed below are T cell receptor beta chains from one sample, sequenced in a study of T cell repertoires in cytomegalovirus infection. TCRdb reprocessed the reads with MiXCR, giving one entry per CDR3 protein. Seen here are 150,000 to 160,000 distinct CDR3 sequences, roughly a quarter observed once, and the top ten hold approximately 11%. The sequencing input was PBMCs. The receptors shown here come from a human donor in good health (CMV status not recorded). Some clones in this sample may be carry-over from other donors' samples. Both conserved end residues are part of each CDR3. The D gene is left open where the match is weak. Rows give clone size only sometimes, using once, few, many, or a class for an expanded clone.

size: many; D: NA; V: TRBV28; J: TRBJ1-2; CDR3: CASRPQGPYGYTF; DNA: TGTGCCAGCAGACCACAGGGCCCCTATGGCTACACCTTC
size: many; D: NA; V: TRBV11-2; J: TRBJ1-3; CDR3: CASSLRGNTIYF; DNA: TGTGCCAGCAGCTTACGAGGAAACACCATATATTTT
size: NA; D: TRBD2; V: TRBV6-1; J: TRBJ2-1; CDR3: CASSDLAGEQFF; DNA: TGTGCCAGCAGCGATCTAGCGGGCGAGCAGTTCTTC
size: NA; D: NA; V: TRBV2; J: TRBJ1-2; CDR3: CASSEALMRAGGYTF; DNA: TGTGCCAGCAGTGAAGCGCTTATGAGGGCTGGTGGCTACACCTTC
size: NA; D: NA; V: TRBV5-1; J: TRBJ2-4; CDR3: CASSDPREGNIQYF; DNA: TGCGCCAGCAGCGACCCTCGCGAGGGAAACATTCAGTACTTC
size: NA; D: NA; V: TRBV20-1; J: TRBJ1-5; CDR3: CSARSLPINQPQHF; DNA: TGCAGTGCTAGAAGCCTCCCGATCAATCAGCCCCAGCATTTT
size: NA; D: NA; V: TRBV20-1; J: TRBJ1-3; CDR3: CSARSGSGNTIYF; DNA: TGCAGTGCTAGATCCGGTTCTGGAAACACCATATATTTT
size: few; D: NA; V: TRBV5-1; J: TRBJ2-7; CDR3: CASSLLGHSYEQYF; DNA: TGCGCCAGCAGCTTACTCGGACACTCCTACGAGCAGTACTTC
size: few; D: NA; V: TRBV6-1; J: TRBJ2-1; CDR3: CASSIEVGTFHEQFF; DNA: TGTGCCAGCAGTATTGAGGTGGGGACCTTCCATGAGCAGTTCTTC
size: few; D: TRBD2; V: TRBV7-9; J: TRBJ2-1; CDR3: CASSLEVRSSGIYNEQFF; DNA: TGTGCCAGCAGCTTAGAAGTTAGGTCTAGCGGGATTTACAATGAGCAGTTCTTC
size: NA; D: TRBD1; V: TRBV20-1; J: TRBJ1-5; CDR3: CSARTHHRGDSNQPQHF; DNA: TGCAGTGCTAGAACCCACCACAGGGGGGATAGCAATCAGCCCCAGCATTTT
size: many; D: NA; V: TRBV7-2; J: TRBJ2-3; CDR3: CASSLESGSTDTQYF; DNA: TGTGCCAGCAGCTTAGAGAGCGGAAGCACAGATACGCAGTATTTT
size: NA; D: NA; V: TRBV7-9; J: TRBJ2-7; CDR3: CASTAGQNYEQYF; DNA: TGTGCCAGCACCGCAGGGCAGAACTACGAGCAGTACTTC
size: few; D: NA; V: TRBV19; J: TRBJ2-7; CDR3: CASSIDAGLTYEQYF; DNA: TGTGCCAGTAGTATTGATGCTGGCTTAACCTACGAGCAGTACTTC
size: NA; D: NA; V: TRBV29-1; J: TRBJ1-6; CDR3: CSVEESGRGSPLHF; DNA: TGCAGCGTTGAAGAGTCGGGGAGAGGGTCACCCCTCCACTTT
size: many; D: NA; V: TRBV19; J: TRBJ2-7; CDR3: CASSQTGTAYEQYF; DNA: TGTGCCAGTTCCCAGACAGGAACCGCCTACGAGCAGTACTTC
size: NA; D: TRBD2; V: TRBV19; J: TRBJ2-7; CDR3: CASSTAGAEQYF; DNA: TGTGCCAGTAGTACAGCGGGAGCCGAGCAGTACTTC
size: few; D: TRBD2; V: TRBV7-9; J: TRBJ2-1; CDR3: CASSPGGGNEQFF; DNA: TGTGCCAGCAGCCCGGGAGGCGGCAATGAGCAGTTCTTC
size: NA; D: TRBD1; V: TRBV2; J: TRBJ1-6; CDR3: CASSEARTGVSPLHF; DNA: TGTGCCAGCAGTGAAGCAAGGACAGGCGTTTCACCCCTCCACTTT
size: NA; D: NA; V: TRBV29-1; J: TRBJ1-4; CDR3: CSVEEFATNEKLFF; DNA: TGCAGCGTTGAAGAGTTTGCAACTAATGAAAAACTGTTTTTT
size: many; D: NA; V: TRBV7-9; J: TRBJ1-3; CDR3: CASSLRIGGASGNTIYF; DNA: TGTGCCAGCAGCTTACGAATCGGGGGGGCCTCTGGAAACACCATATATTTT
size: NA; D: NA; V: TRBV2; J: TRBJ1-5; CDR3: CASSEFGPINQPQHF; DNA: TGTGCCAGCAGTGAGTTCGGACCGATCAATCAGCCCCAGCATTTT
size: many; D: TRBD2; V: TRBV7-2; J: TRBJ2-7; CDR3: CASSPPGLAGGSYEQYF; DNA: TGTGCCAGCAGCCCCCCGGGACTAGCGGGAGGTTCCTACGAGCAGTACTTC
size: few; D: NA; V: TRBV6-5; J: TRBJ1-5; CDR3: CASSYSRTPSNQPQHF; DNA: TGTGCCAGCAGTTACTCCAGGACCCCTAGCAATCAGCCCCAGCATTTT
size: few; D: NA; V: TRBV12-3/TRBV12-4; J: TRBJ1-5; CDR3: CASSFEFYQPQHF; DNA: TGTGCCAGCAGTTTCGAGTTTTATCAGCCCCAGCATTTT
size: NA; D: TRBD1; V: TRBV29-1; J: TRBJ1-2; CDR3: CSVPGQANYGYTF; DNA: TGCAGCGTGCCGGGACAGGCTAACTATGGCTACACCTTC
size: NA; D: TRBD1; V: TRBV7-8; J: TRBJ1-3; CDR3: CASSLWDSSGNTIYF; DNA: TGTGCCAGCAGCTTATGGGACAGCTCTGGAAACACCATATATTTT
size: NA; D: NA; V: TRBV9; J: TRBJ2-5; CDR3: CASSVPGWEETQYF; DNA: TGTGCCAGCAGCGTACCCGGATGGGAAGAGACCCAGTACTTC
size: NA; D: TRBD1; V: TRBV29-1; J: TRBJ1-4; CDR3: CSGGQGREKLFF; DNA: TGCAGCGGGGGACAGGGCAGGGAAAAACTGTTTTTT
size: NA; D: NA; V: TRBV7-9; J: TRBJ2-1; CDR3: CATSSAGSYNEQFF; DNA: TGTGCCACCAGTAGCGCGGGCTCCTACAATGAGCAGTTCTTC
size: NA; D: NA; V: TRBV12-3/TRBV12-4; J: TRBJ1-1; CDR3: CASSLLVATEAFF; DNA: TGTGCCAGCAGTTTGTTGGTTGCCACTGAAGCTTTCTTT
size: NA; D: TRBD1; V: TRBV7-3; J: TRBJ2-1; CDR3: CASSLTGMGNSYNEQFF; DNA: TGTGCCAGCAGCTTGACAGGGATGGGAAATTCTTACAATGAGCAGTTCTTC
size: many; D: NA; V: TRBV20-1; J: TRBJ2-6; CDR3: CSARGPGPSSGANVLTF; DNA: TGCAGTGCTAGAGGGCCAGGGCCAAGCTCTGGGGCCAACGTCCTGACTTTC
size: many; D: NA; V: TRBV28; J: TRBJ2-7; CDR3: CASIPRDSNPYEQYF; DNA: TGTGCCAGCATCCCCCGGGACTCTAATCCCTACGAGCAGTACTTC
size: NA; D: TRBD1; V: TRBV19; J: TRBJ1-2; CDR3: CASSIGQGTYGYTF; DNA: TGTGCCAGTAGTATCGGACAGGGTACCTATGGCTACACCTTC
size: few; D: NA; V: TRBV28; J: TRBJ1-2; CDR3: CASSTLKPEGYTF; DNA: TGTGCCAGCAGTACTTTGAAACCGGAAGGCTACACCTTC
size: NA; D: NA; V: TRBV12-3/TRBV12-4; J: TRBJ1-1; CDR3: CASSFSTGTEAFF; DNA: TGTGCCAGCAGTTTTTCTACAGGCACAGAAGCTTTCTTT
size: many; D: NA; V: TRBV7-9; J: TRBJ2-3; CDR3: CASSPRRTNTDTQYF; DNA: TGTGCCAGCAGCCCCCGAAGGACCAACACAGATACGCAGTATTTT
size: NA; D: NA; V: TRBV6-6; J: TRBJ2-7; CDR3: CASTPGTRSYEQYF; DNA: TGTGCCAGCACCCCCGGGACTCGCTCCTACGAGCAGTACTTC
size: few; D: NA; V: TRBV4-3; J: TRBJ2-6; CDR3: CASSQDLRSSGANVLTF; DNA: TGCGCCAGCAGCCAAGATCTCAGAAGCTCTGGGGCCAACGTCCTGACTTTC
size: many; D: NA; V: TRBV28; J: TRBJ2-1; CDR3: CASSSQRRALSSYNEQFF; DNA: TGTGCCAGCAGTTCCCAGCGGCGTGCCTTGAGCTCCTACAATGAGCAGTTCTTC
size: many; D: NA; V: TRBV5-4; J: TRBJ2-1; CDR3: CAGSLAGTLGLDEQFF; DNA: TGTGCCGGCTCCCTGGCCGGGACCCTTGGTTTGGATGAGCAGTTCTTC
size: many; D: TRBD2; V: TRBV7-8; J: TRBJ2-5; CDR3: CASSWGGLQETQYF; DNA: TGTGCCAGCAGTTGGGGAGGGCTCCAAGAGACCCAGTACTTC
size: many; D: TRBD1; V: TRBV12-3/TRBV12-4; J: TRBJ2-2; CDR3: CASRGQGNTGELFF; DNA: TGTGCCAGCAGGGGACAGGGAAACACCGGGGAGCTGTTTTTT
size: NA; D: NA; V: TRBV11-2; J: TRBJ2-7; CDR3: CASSLEGQVSYEQYF; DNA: TGTGCCAGCAGCTTAGAAGGCCAGGTCTCCTACGAGCAGTACTTC
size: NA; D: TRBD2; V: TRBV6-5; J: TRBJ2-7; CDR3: CASRTSAYSYEQYF; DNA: TGTGCCAGCCGAACTAGCGCCTACTCCTACGAGCAGTACTTC